The 5 T cell receptor beta chains reported below all come from one sample, sequenced in a study of blood T cells in healthy people across ages. Sample-barcoded 5' priming and a J-beta primer mix drove a second PCR of about 6 to 12 cycles. TCRdb called the 5' RACE reads again in MiXCR, with one record for every CDR3 protein. The sample carries 980,000 or so distinct CDR3 sequences, around 46% recorded once. Sequencing used blood. The receptors here all came from a young man in good health.

This chain connects TRBV27 to TRBJ1-1; 12 nucleotides agree with TRBD1. Germline lookup yields CDR1 MNHEY and CDR2 SMNVEV (reference sequence). With V trimmed by 6 bases and J by 1 base, 6 bases remained unmatched. This CDR3 comprises 16 residues. The CDR3 region is CASRAGTGGPNTEAFF. CDR3 in DNA: TGTGCCAGCAGGGCCGGGACAGGGGGCCCGAACACTGAAGCTTTCTTT.

The chain combines TRBV7-2 with TRBJ2-7; the match to TRBD2 covers 9 bases. Germline CDR1 is SGHTA and CDR2 is FQGNSA. With V trimmed by 1 base and J by 1 base, 8 bases remained unmatched. The length of the CDR3 is 17 residues. The CDR3: CASSLVGSGGSSYEQYF. CDR3 in DNA: TGTGCCAGCAGCTTAGTGGGTAGCGGGGGATCGTCCTACGAGCAGTACTTC.

V and J are TRBV7-6 and TRBJ2-5; 7 bases match TRBD2. V gave up 4 bases and J gave up 2 bases; unmatched junction bases: 13. Germline loops: CDR1 SGHVS, CDR2 FNYEAQ. This CDR3 is built from 17 residues. Here the CDR3 DNA reads TGTGCCAGCAGCTCCGACTTGAGCGGGCGGGGGCAAGAGACCCAGTACTTC. Translation: CASSSDLSGRGQETQYF.

This clonotype has only a few counts. The J gene is TRBJ2-5, the V gene TRBV6-5; D is possibly TRBD1 or TRBD2 (5 bases each). CDR3 length: 14 residues. Germline CDR1 reads MNHEY; CDR2 reads SVGAGI. The V end lost 5 bases, the J end lost 4 bases, and 14 bases lay between the germline ends. The CDR3 nucleotides are TGTGCCAGCAGTCCCCGAGGGGCAGGAGAGACCCAGTACTTC. This codes for CASSPRGAGETQYF.

CDR3 residues: CASSESSGYSNQPQHF. Here the CDR3 DNA reads TGTGCCAGCAGTGAATCGAGCGGCTATAGCAATCAGCCCCAGCATTTT. The chain is built from TRBV6-1 and TRBJ1-5, with D unclear. Germline CDR1 reads MNHNS; CDR2 reads SASEGT. The CDR3 spans 16 residues. Trimming took off 2 bases at V and 0 bases at J, with 11 bases between the two ends.